This record covers a single TCR beta chain. What antigen it recognizes has not been identified. Qualities for individual bases were not recorded, and no much larger clone is one base off. At the junction V is shortened by 1 base and J by 3 bases; bases outside the gene matches: 0. CDR3 length: 12 amino acids, cysteine to phenylalanine. Only the CDR3 portion is preserved as DNA: 36 bases, with reading frame beginning at the first base. The germline V gene provides CDR1 SQVTM and CDR2 ANQGSEA. This entry comes from a study of chronic HIV infection and antiretroviral therapy (dated by TCRdb to 2014 to 2015). Libraries were constructed by 5' RACE. Sequencer: Illumina MiSeq. TCRdb itself trimmed the public reads at Q25 with fastp, ran MiXCR and retained productive beta chains. Each record represents a unique CDR3 protein, reported with the most common genes and DNA among its rows. Recorded for this sample are tens of thousands of distinct CDR3 sequences; 8% to 10% of them occurred a single time. In total, the top ten clones hold over 2% of the sample.

Rearrangement joined TRBV29-1 to TRBJ2-7; 7 bases in the middle match TRBD1. Sample: peripheral blood. This sequence originates from an adult who had HIV and had not received antiretroviral therapy, or was an uninfected healthy control (not recorded which). CDR3 reads: CSVEGQGYEQYF. The nucleotides are TGCAGCGTTGAAGGACAGGGCTACGAGCAGTACTTC.